Below, one T cell receptor (beta chain) is given with its context. Its antigen is unknown. The study isolated at least 6.5 million PBMCs from each sample. CDR1 is SNHLY, CDR2 FYNNEI, per germline. The CDR3 covers 14 residues. Trimming stripped 8 bases from V and 2 bases from J, with 14 bases between. These data belong to a study of blood T cells in healthy people across ages. Study outcomes and limitations: The unknown donor CMV status may have confounded expanded clonotype changes. A strong correlation was seen between TCR beta diversity and naive T cell percentage.

A sample-barcoded 5' primer and a J-beta primer mix were used in a second PCR of roughly 7 to 12 cycles. TCRdb re-derived calls from the 5' RACE reads in MiXCR, one entry per CDR3 protein. This sample has roughly 1.5 million distinct CDR3 sequences, with under 55% found just once. Sequenced sample: blood. The chain has TRBV2 and TRBJ2-3, with D perhaps matching TRBD2 (6 bases). This clonotype was sampled from a woman aged 18-29 years in good health. CDR3 DNA sequence: TGTGCCAGCGAGAGCGGGCCCCTCACAGATACGCAGTATTTT. Its translation is CASESGPLTDTQYF.